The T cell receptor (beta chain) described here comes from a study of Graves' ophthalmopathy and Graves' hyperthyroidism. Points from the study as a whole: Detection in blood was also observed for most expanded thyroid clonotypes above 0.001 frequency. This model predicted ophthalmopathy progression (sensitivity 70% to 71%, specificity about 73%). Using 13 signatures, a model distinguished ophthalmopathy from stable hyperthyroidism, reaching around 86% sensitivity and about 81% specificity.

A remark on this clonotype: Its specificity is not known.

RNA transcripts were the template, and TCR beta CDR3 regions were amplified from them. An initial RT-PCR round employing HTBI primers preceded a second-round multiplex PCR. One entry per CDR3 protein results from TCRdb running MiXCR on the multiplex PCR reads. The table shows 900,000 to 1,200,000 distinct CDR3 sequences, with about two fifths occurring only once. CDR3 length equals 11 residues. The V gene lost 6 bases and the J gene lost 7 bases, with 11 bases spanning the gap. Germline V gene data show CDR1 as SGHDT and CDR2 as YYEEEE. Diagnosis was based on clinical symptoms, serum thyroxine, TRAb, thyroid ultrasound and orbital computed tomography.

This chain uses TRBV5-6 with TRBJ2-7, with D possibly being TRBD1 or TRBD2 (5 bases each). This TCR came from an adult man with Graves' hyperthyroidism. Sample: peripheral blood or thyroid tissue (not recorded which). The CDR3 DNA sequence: TGTGCCAGCAACTGGGGGATTGAGCAGTACTTC. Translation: CASNWGIEQYF.